This T cell receptor (beta chain) is drawn from a study of cytomegalovirus exposure and HLA in healthy donors. The CDR3 has 21 residues. V trimming: 3 bases; J trimming: 2 bases; junction bases outside the gene matches: 15. Use of 60 Vbeta and 13 Jbeta primers characterized the PCR. TCRdb's table, derived via immunoSEQ multiplex PCR, lists solely in-frame clones and lacks some. The repertoire holds more than 100,000 clones, approximately 80% seen once, with about 3.7% in the top ten. For the donor in question, CMV serostatus went unrecorded. Sample: PBMCs. The chain carries TRBV23-1 and TRBJ2-1, with 14 bases identical to TRBD2. TRBV23-1 is classed as an ORF, of uncertain function. This TCR was sampled from a human donor in good health. The DNA for the CDR3 is TGCGCCAGCAGTCACCCCGGGACTAGCGGGAGCGCCAGTCCTACCTACAATGAGCAGTTCTTC. Amino acid sequence: CASSHPGTSGSASPTYNEQFF.